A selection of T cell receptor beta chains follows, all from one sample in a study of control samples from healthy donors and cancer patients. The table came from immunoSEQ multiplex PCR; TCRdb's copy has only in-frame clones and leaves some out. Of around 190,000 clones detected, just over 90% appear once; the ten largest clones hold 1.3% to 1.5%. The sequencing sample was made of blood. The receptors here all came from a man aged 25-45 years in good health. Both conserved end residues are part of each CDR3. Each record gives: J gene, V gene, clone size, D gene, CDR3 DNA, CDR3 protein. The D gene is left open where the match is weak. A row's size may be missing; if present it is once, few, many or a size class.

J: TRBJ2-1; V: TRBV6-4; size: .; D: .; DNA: TGTGCCAGCAGTGACTCGAGGGGGGCGAGTCGGGATGAGCAGTTCTTC; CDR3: CASSDSRGASRDEQFF
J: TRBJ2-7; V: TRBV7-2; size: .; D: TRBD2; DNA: TGTGCCAGCAGCTCAAGCGGGGGAACCTCCTACGAGCAGTACTTC; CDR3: CASSSSGGTSYEQYF
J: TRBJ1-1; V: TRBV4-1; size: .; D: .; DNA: TGCGCCAGCAGCCAAATGGTCAGTTGGAACACTGAAGCTTTCTTT; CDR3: CASSQMVSWNTEAFF
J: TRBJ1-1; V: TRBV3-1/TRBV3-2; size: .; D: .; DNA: TGTGCCAGCAGCCAAGAAGGAGGGGTTCGGAGCACTGAAGCTTTCTTT; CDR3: CASSQEGGVRSTEAFF
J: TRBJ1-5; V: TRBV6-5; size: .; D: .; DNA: TGTGCCAGCAGCCTATCCCCACAGGGTAGTCAGCCCCAGCATTTT; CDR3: CASSLSPQGSQPQHF
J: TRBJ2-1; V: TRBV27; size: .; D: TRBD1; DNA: TGTGCCAGCAGTTTAAGACAGGGGCCCTACAATGAGCAGTTCTTC; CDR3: CASSLRQGPYNEQFF
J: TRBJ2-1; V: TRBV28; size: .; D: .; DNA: TGTGCCAGCAGTTCCCCGGGACTCGCCATGTTTGGCAATGAGCAGTTCTTC; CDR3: CASSSPGLAMFGNEQFF
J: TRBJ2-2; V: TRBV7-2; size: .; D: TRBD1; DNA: TGTGCCAGCAGCCCTGACAGGGGGAACACCGGGGAGCTGTTTTTT; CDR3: CASSPDRGNTGELFF
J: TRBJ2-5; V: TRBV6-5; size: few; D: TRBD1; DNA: TGTGCCAGCAGTTACTCGAGGACAGGGGGCGGAGAGACCCAGTACTTC; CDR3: CASSYSRTGGGETQYF
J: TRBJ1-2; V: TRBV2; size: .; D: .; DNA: TGTGCCAGCAGACCTACACAGGGTAACTATGGCTACACCTTC; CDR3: CASRPTQGNYGYTF
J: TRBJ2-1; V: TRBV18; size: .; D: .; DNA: TGTGCCAGCTCACCACAGACCCCCAATGAGCAGTTCTTC; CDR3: CASSPQTPNEQFF
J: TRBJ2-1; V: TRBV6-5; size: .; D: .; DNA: TGTGCCAGCAGCTTGGACATGGAGCAGTTCTTC; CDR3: CASSLDMEQFF
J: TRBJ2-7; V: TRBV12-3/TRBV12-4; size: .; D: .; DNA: TGTGCCAGCAGAGACCAAGCATCCTACGAGCAGTACTTC; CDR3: CASRDQASYEQYF
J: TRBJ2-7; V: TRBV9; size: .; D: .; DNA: TGTGCCAGCAGCGTAGGCGGACACTCAGACTTTTACGAGCAGTACTTC; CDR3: CASSVGGHSDFYEQYF
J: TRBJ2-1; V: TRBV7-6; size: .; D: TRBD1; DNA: TGTGCCAGCAGCCATGACAGGGCCCATGAGCAGTTCTTC; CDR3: CASSHDRAHEQFF
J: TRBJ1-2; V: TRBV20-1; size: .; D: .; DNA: TGCAGTGCTAGTTTCGGGGTCACCGGGAGCCGGGTCTATGGCTACACCTTC; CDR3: CSASFGVTGSRVYGYTF
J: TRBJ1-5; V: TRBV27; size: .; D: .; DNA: TGTGCCAGCAGTTTTCTGGGTAGGAATCAGCCCCAGCATTTT; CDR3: CASSFLGRNQPQHF
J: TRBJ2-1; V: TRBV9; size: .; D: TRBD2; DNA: TGTGCCAGCAGCGTAGAAGGTAGCGGGAGGAATGAGCAGTTCTTC; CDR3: CASSVEGSGRNEQFF
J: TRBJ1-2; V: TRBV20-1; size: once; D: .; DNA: TGCAGTGCTAATTTAGTTCCGGGCTACACCTTC; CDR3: CSANLVPGYTF
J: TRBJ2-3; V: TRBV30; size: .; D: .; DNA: TGTGCCTGGAGTGTACGAAGGCACACAGATACGCAGTATTTT; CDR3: CAWSVRRHTDTQYF
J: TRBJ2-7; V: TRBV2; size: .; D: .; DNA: TGTGCCAGCAGTGCTACCGGGACCTATTACGAGCAGTACTTC; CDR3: CASSATGTYYEQYF
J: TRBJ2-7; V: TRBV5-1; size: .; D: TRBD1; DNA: TGCGCCAGCAGCTTCCGAACAGGGGGCGGAGGACGAAGCGAGCAGTACTTC; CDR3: CASSFRTGGGGRSEQYF
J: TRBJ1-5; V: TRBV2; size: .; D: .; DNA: TGTGCCAGCACCGCCGAGCAGGGTGCGCAGCCCCAGCATTTT; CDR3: CASTAEQGAQPQHF
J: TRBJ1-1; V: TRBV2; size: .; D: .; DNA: TGTGCCAGCAGTGAAGAACGGAGACAAAACACTGAAGCTTTCTTT; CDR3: CASSEERRQNTEAFF
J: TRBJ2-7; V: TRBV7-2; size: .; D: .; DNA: TGTGCCAGCAGTAGTACGGGCGGTGCCTACGAGCAGTACTTC; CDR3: CASSSTGGAYEQYF